This T cell receptor (beta chain) was sequenced during a study of blood T cell repertoires in COVID-19. Study background: From the United States, Italy and Spain came samples of acute and convalescent COVID-19.

Only in-frame clones appear in the TCRdb table, and some are missing; sequencing was by immunoSEQ multiplex PCR. Among 250,000 or so clones listed, around 86% were seen once. Germline CDR1 reads KGHDR; CDR2 reads SFDVKD. The CDR3 contains 13 residues. V dropped 5 bases and J dropped 6 bases, with 9 bases sitting between them. Sequencing used peripheral blood. The sequence came from a woman aged 55-70 years with COVID-19, enrolled during active disease. The gene calls are TRBV24-1 and TRBJ1-4; D is unclear. The DNA for the CDR3 is TGTGCCACCAGTGCCCCGGGTGATGAAAAACTGTTTTTT. This gives the protein CATSAPGDEKLFF.